The 5 T cell receptor beta chains presented below share a single source sample, sequenced in a study of shared clonotypes between healthy human individuals. In the naive CD8 group, cells lacked CD45RO and were positively selected for CCR7, so terminally differentiated effector memory CD45RA+ cells were left out. Method: immunoSEQ multiplex PCR; TCRdb's copy keeps in-frame clones and lacks some. The sample has about 2.2 million clones; about 93% are singletons. Sequenced material: naive CD8+ T cells from PBMCs. The origin of the receptors is a man younger than 35 in good health. Some clones in this sample may be carry-over from other donors' samples.

The chain joins TRBV9 to TRBJ1-2, with D unresolved. Between the trimmed V and J ends, which lost 2 bases and 4 bases, there was a span of 21 bases. From germline, CDR1 is SGDLS and CDR2 YYNGEE. The CDR3 covers 17 residues. CDR3 coding DNA: TGTGCCAGCAGCGTCTCTGACGCGCTCCCTGGTGGCTATGGCTACACCTTC. Translating it yields CASSVSDALPGGYGYTF.

This clone was observed once. This sequence joins TRBV27 and TRBJ2-3; the D is unclear. The ends were cut back, 2 bases at V and 6 bases at J, with 12 bases in the middle. Germline-derived CDR1 and CDR2 are MNHEY and SMNVEV (reference sequence). The CDR3 length is 14 residues. CDR3 amino acids: CASSLMASPDTQYF. DNA of the CDR3: TGTGCCAGCAGTTTAATGGCGAGCCCCGATACGCAGTATTTT.

The chain joins TRBV29-1 to TRBJ1-2; D remains unclear. Between the trimmed V and J ends, which lost 7 bases and 0 bases, there was a span of 9 bases. CDR3 size: 12 residues. The germline gives CDR1 SQVTM, CDR2 ANQGSEA. CDR3 region: CSGQTSNYGYTF. The CDR3 DNA is TGCAGCGGGCAGACATCTAACTATGGCTACACCTTC.

This clone was observed a single time. The chain uses TRBV27 and TRBJ2-3, with D maybe TRBD1 (5 bases). Germline-derived CDR1 and CDR2 are MNHEY and SMNVEV (reference sequence). Trimming took off 4 bases at V and 10 bases at J, with 9 bases between the two ends. CDR3 length: 11 amino acids. In DNA, the CDR3 is TGTGCCAGCAGTTCAGGGATGGCGCAGTATTTT. Its translation is CASSSGMAQYF.

This clone appeared once. The chain employs TRBV27 and TRBJ2-1, with a possible D match to TRBD1 (5 bases). Between the trimmed V and J ends, which lost 3 bases and 7 bases, there was a span of 13 bases. Germline loops: CDR1 MNHEY, CDR2 SMNVEV (reference sequence). The CDR3 is 14 amino acids. The CDR3 DNA reads TGTGCCAGCAGTTTCATGCAGGGCCAAAATGAGCAGTTCTTC. Amino acid sequence: CASSFMQGQNEQFF.